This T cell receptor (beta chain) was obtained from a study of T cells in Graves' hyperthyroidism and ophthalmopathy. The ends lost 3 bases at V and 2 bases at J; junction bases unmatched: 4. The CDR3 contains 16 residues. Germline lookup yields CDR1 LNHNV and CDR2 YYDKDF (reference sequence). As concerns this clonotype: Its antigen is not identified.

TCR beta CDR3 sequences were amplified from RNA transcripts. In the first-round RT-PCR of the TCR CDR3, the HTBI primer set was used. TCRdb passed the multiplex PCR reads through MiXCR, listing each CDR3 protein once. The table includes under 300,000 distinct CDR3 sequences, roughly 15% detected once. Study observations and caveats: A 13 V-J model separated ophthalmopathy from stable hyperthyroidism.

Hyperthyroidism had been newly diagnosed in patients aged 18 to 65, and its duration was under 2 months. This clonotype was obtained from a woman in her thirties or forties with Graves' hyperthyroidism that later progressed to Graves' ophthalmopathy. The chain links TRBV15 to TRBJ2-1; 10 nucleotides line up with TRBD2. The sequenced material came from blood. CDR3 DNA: TGTGCCACCAGCAGGCAAGCGGGAGGGCCCTACAATGAGCAGTTCTTC. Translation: CATSRQAGGPYNEQFF.